This T cell receptor (beta chain) was profiled in a study of T cell changes during pregnancy in multiple sclerosis. CDR3 length: 15 amino acids. Germline-derived CDR1 and CDR2 are SEHNR and FQNEAQ (reference sequence). Trimming took 5 bases from V and 0 from J; bases not matched to a gene: 4. The assay was immunoSEQ multiplex PCR, and TCRdb's table has in-frame clones only and misses some. The sample lists roughly 100,000 clones, roughly nine tenths seen once, with 1.6% in the top ten. The clonotype was recovered from a female donor with multiple sclerosis, enrolled in a pregnancy study. Sequencing used peripheral blood, obtained before pregnancy. The V call is TRBV7-9, the J call TRBJ2-7; 10 positions agree with TRBD2. The CDR3 nucleotides are TGTGCCAGCAGCCGGAGCGGGGGGGTCTCCTACGAGCAGTACTTC. Translating it yields CASSRSGGVSYEQYF.